Described below is a single T cell receptor beta chain sequence and its context. The entry originates in a study of siplizumab effects on memory and regulatory T cells. The CDR3 spans 15 residues. CDR1 and CDR2 (germline): MDHEN, SYDVKM. The V gene end was trimmed by 5 bases and the J gene end by 2 bases; junction bases not matched to a gene: 6. The repertoire was sequenced with immunoSEQ multiplex PCR; TCRdb's copy has only in-frame clones and lacks some. The sample lists about 55,000 clones; nearly 98% were seen once. This chain joins TRBV28 and TRBJ2-1, with 7 bases that match TRBD2. This receptor was obtained from a human donor in good health. Source material: naive CD4+ T cells sorted from blood. The CDR3 region is CASSTRGEAYNEQFF. The CDR3 DNA reads as TGTGCCAGCAGTACACGGGGGGAAGCCTACAATGAGCAGTTCTTC.